A single sample is the source of the 19 T cell receptor beta chains below, sequenced in a study of blood T cell repertoires in COVID-19. Generated by immunoSEQ multiplex PCR, the TCRdb table keeps only in-frame clones and is missing some. The top ten clones hold 5.5% to 8% of a sample with about 300,000 clones, more than 80% of them seen once. Sample: peripheral blood. These receptors were taken from a woman between 45 and 60 years old with COVID-19, enrolled during active disease.

This clone was seen once. The rearrangement joins TRBV6-2 or TRBV6-3 to TRBJ2-7; 7 bases are a match to TRBD2. Losses at the gene ends were 5 bases for V and 6 bases for J; bases not matched to a gene: 7. This CDR3 comprises 13 residues. The germline gives CDR1 MNHEY, CDR2 SVGEGT. CDR3 protein: CASSARGVVEQYF. Here the CDR3 DNA reads TGTGCCAGCAGTGCTCGGGGGGTTGTCGAGCAGTACTTC.

CDR3 bases: TGTGCCAGCAGCTCGTGGACTAGCGGGATCGACACAGATACGCAGTATTTT. Protein product: CASSSWTSGIDTDTQYF. V usage is TRBV5-6 and J usage is TRBJ2-3; 12 bases agree with TRBD2. The CDR3 is 17 residues long. Germline assignment: CDR1 SGHDT and CDR2 YYEEEE. The trim removed 3 bases at V and 2 bases at J, leaving 7 bases unmatched.

This chain connects TRBV19 to TRBJ1-1; a possible D gene is TRBD1 (5 bases). CDR3 length equals 13 residues. Germline CDR1 LNHDA, CDR2 SQIVND (reference sequence). V was pared by 6 bases and J by 6 bases, with 14 bases between. DNA of the CDR3: TGTGCCAGTAGCACGCAGGGAAAATCTGAAGCTTTCTTT. Its protein is CASSTQGKSEAFF.

This rearrangement joins TRBV19 to TRBJ1-3; D perhaps matches TRBD1 (5 bases). Trimming removed 11 bases from V and 0 bases from J, with 8 bases in between. Per the germline V gene, CDR1 is LNHDA and CDR2 is SQIVND (reference sequence). This CDR3 has 12 amino acids. For the CDR3, the DNA is TGTGCCGGGGCTGACTCTGGAAACACCATATATTTT. Its translation is CAGADSGNTIYF.

The chain recombines TRBV27 with TRBJ1-1; 7 bases align to TRBD1. This CDR3 has 16 residues. The J segment lost 0 bases and the V segment lost 0 bases, leaving 4 bases of the junction unmatched. Germline lookup yields CDR1 MNHEY and CDR2 SMNVEV (reference sequence). The CDR3 is CASSLSTGRVNTEAFF. The CDR3 DNA is TGTGCCAGCAGTTTATCGACAGGGCGGGTGAACACTGAAGCTTTCTTT.

The V gene is TRBV2, the J gene TRBJ2-7; possible D gene TRBD2, 5 bases. Trimming took off 8 bases at V and 3 bases at J, with 5 bases between the two ends. The V gene's germline CDR1 is SNHLY and CDR2 FYNNEI. This CDR3 is built from 10 residues. For the CDR3, the DNA is TGTGCCAGCGAGGGCTACGAGCAGTACTTC. This gives the protein CASEGYEQYF.

The chain carries TRBV5-4 and TRBJ1-4; the match to TRBD1 covers 7 bases. Germline assignment: CDR1 SGHNT and CDR2 YYREEE (reference sequence). This CDR3 region has 13 residues. Trimming at V came to 4 bases and at J to 5 bases, leaving 2 bases not matched to a gene. The CDR3 loop reads CASSATGNEKLFF. CDR3 coding DNA: TGTGCCAGCAGCGCGACAGGGAATGAAAAACTGTTTTTT.

The chain links TRBV11-3 to TRBJ2-1; 7 nucleotides agree with TRBD2. CDR1 is SGHNT and CDR2 is YENEEA in the germline V gene. CDR3 size: 15 residues. V shed 4 bases, J shed 0 bases, and the junction held 3 bases outside the gene matches. For the CDR3, the DNA is TGTGCCAGCAGCTCCCGGGACTACTCCTACAATGAGCAGTTCTTC. It translates to CASSSRDYSYNEQFF.

This clone was picked up one time. The chain joins TRBV7-6 to TRBJ2-7; TRBD2 agrees at 7 bases. Germline lookup yields CDR1 SGHVS and CDR2 FNYEAQ. This CDR3 contains 17 residues. Trimming cost V 5 bases and J 0 bases; bases outside gene matches: 13. CDR3 nucleotide sequence: TGTGCCAGCAGCCCCGGCCCGGTGGGAGGGGCCTCCTACGAGCAGTACTTC. It specifies CASSPGPVGGASYEQYF. Full variable domain (missing parts from reference TRBV7-6 and TRBJ2-7): GAGVSQSPRYKVTKRGQDVALRCDPISGHVSLYWYRQALGQGPEFLTYFNYEAQQDKSGLPNDRFSAERPEGSISTLTIQRTEQRDSAMYRCASSPGPVGGASYEQYFGPGTRLTVT.

V is TRBV14 and J is TRBJ2-1; D remains ambiguous. The CDR3 is made up of 13 amino acids. Germline lookup yields CDR1 SGHDN and CDR2 FVKESK. Trimming took 4 bases from V and 9 from J, leaving 13 bases between them. CDR3 bases: TGTGCCAGCAGCCGTAGAATTTCTATTGAGCAGTTCTTC. It codes for CASSRRISIEQFF.

This chain connects TRBV5-1 to TRBJ2-4; perhaps TRBD1 as D (5 bases). This CDR3 is 13 amino acids long. The germline gives CDR1 SGHRS, CDR2 YFSETQ. With 4 bases removed from V and 9 bases from J, the gap between germline ends came to 14 bases. CDR3 residues: CASSGYWGGIQYF. CDR3 sequence (DNA): TGCGCCAGCAGCGGCTATTGGGGCGGCATTCAGTACTTC.

The chain employs TRBV29-1 and TRBJ1-3; possible D gene TRBD1, 5 bases. V was pared by 4 bases and J by 0 bases, with 10 bases between. The CDR3 covers 14 residues. Germline-derived CDR1 and CDR2 are SQVTM and ANQGSEA. CDR3 in DNA: TGCAGCGTTGTAGAGGGGCTCTCTGGAAACACCATATATTTT. Its protein is CSVVEGLSGNTIYF.

This chain joins TRBV5-5 and TRBJ2-3, with 8 bases fitting TRBD1. The V gene end was trimmed by 2 bases and the J gene end by 1 base; junction bases not matched to a gene: 6. CDR3 length: 16 residues. Germline CDR1 is SGHKS and CDR2 is YYEKEE (reference sequence). CDR3 nucleotides: TGTGCCAGCAGCTTCCGAGGACAGGGAGGCACAGATACGCAGTATTTT. It codes for CASSFRGQGGTDTQYF.

The chain recombines TRBV11-3 with TRBJ1-1; D call uncertain. This CDR3 region has 14 residues. V was trimmed by 2 bases and J by 1 base, leaving 8 bases between them. Germline CDR1 SGHNT, CDR2 YENEEA. The CDR3 region is CASSLQVTNTEAFF. In DNA, the CDR3 is TGTGCCAGCAGCTTACAGGTCACGAACACTGAAGCTTTCTTT. Variable domain in full (rest from reference TRBV11-3 and TRBJ1-1): EAGVVQSPRYKIIEKKQPVAFWCNPISGHNTLYWYLQNLGQGPELLIRYENEEAVDDSQLPKDRFSAERLKGVDSTLKIQPAELGDSAVYLCASSLQVTNTEAFFGQGTRLTVV.

The chain couples TRBV5-6 to TRBJ2-1, with 10 bases fitting TRBD2. The germline V gene has CDR1 SGHDT and CDR2 YYEEEE. CDR3 length: 16 amino acids. Trimming cost V 4 bases and J 5 bases; bases outside gene matches: 9. In DNA form, the CDR3 reads TGTGCCAGCAGCGCACGACTAGCGGGTGCCAACAATGAGCAGTTCTTC. It codes for CASSARLAGANNEQFF.

DNA for the CDR3: TGTGCCAGCAGTTTCCAGGCAGGCTCCTACAATGAGCAGTTCTTC. Amino acid sequence: CASSFQAGSYNEQFF. V and J are TRBV27 and TRBJ2-1; D is unresolved. The ends were cut back, 3 bases at V and 0 bases at J, with 9 bases in the middle. Germline values: CDR1 MNHEY, CDR2 SMNVEV (reference sequence). The CDR3 is 15 amino acids.

This chain joins TRBV2 and TRBJ1-2; TRBD1 is a possible D gene (5 bases). This CDR3 contains 12 residues. CDR1 and CDR2 (germline): SNHLY, FYNNEI. Trimming removed 2 bases from V and 5 bases from J, with 6 bases in between. The chain's CDR3 is CASSEQGYGYTF. Here the CDR3 DNA reads TGTGCCAGCAGTGAACAGGGTTATGGCTACACCTTC.

In its sample, this clone was seen a few times. The chain links TRBV10-1 to TRBJ1-2; D gene ambiguous. This CDR3 spans 14 amino acids. CDR1 and CDR2 (germline): WNHNN, SYGVQD (reference sequence). V was shortened by 6 bases and J by 4 bases, with 15 bases between the two germline ends. The CDR3 DNA reads TGCGCCAGCAGCTCCGGGTACGCACGCTATGGCTACACCTTC. It yields the protein CASSSGYARYGYTF.

The chain links TRBV12-3 or TRBV12-4 to TRBJ1-1; maybe TRBD1 (6 bases). The V end lost 7 bases, the J end lost 6 bases, and 12 bases lay between the germline ends. The CDR3 consists of 12 residues. The DNA for the CDR3 is TGTGCCAGCAAACCTGGACAGTCTGAAGCTTTCTTT. It specifies CASKPGQSEAFF.